The clone carrying this T cell receptor beta chain was detected a few times. What it binds is unknown. Every bit of the isolated RNA underwent reverse transcription, so sequencing read expressed TCRB transcripts. Clones were sequenced by immunoSEQ multiplex PCR, and TCRdb holds only the in-frame ones, with some missing. Here the sample spans 70,000 to 90,000 clones, approximately 32% being singletons. These data belong to a study of beta chain features in type 1 diabetes. V lost 5 bases and J 3 bases, leaving 15 bases between the germline ends. This CDR3 comprises 14 residues. Per the germline V gene, CDR1 is SGHRS and CDR2 is YFSETQ. General study points: Possibly, sequencing cDNA over-represented cells that had high TCR expression levels.

J is TRBJ2-7 and V is TRBV5-1; D perhaps matches TRBD2 (5 bases). The origin of this receptor is a woman in her late teens or twenties in good health. Input material: stem cell memory CD4+ T cells from blood. The DNA of the CDR3 is TGCGCCAGCAGGACTCCGGGAACCCTCTACGAGCAGTACTTC. Its translation: CASRTPGTLYEQYF.